Below are 24 T cell receptor beta chains sequenced from a single sample in a study of shared clonotypes between healthy human individuals. The assay was immunoSEQ multiplex PCR, and TCRdb's table has in-frame clones only and misses some. The table lists roughly 1,500,000 clones, approximately 98.5% of them singletons, with around 0.33% in the top ten. The source material was naive CD4+ T cells sorted from blood. Subset meaning: CD45RA+ positively selected. All receptors come from a man younger than 40 in good health.

The V and J genes are TRBV5-3 and TRBJ1-3, with D unresolved. TRBV5-3 is filed as an ORF, its function uncertain. The CDR3 contains 15 residues. Trimming took off 4 bases at V and 11 bases at J, with 22 bases between the two ends. CDR3 nucleotide sequence: TGTGCCAGAAGCCGATTTATCCGGTCAGAGCTCTCCATATATTTT. It encodes CARSRFIRSELSIYF.

This chain uses TRBV27 with TRBJ2-7; no clear D gene. This CDR3 has 14 residues. Germline V gene data show CDR1 as MNHEY and CDR2 as SMNVEV (reference sequence). Trimming removed 5 bases at V and 0 bases at J, with 11 bases between. Here the CDR3 reads CASSRWTGSYEQYF. The CDR3 DNA follows: TGTGCCAGCAGTAGATGGACCGGCTCCTACGAGCAGTACTTC.

V and J are TRBV5-1 and TRBJ2-7; 7 bases line up with TRBD1. The CDR3 is made up of 15 amino acids. V was clipped by 3 bases and J by 6 bases; unmatched bases: 12. Looked up from germline, CDR1 is SGHRS and CDR2 is YFSETQ. The CDR3 bases are TGCGCCAGCAGCTGGGGTACAACAGGGGTCAGCGAGCAGTACTTC. Encoded protein: CASSWGTTGVSEQYF.

This chain connects TRBV5-1 to TRBJ2-7, with 9 nucleotides matching TRBD2. Germline CDR1 is SGHRS and CDR2 is YFSETQ. This CDR3 has 16 residues. V lost 1 base and J lost 3; bases outside the gene matches: 8. CDR3 sequence: CASSLRVSGRIYEQYF. CDR3 in DNA: TGCGCCAGCAGCTTGCGGGTCAGCGGGAGGATCTACGAGCAGTACTTC.

J is TRBJ1-2 and V is TRBV28; no definite D call. Per the germline V gene, CDR1 is MDHEN and CDR2 is SYDVKM. V was trimmed by 3 bases and J by 7 bases, leaving 15 bases between them. The CDR3 is 14 residues long. CDR3 amino acids: CASSFRPDISGYTF. The CDR3 DNA reads as TGTGCCAGCAGTTTTCGGCCCGACATTAGTGGCTACACCTTC.

The chain employs TRBV7-2 and TRBJ1-1; the D gene is possibly TRBD1 (5 bases). Per the germline V gene, CDR1 is SGHTA and CDR2 is FQGNSA. V lost 1 base and J lost 3, with 9 bases in between. CDR3 length: 14 residues. CDR3 residues: CASSLGGSYTEAFF. DNA of the CDR3: TGTGCCAGCAGCTTAGGGGGCAGCTACACTGAAGCTTTCTTT.

The chain recombines TRBV15 with TRBJ1-3; tentatively, D is TRBD1 (6 bases). Germline V lookup: CDR1 LNHNV, CDR2 YYDKDF (reference sequence). With 5 bases removed from V and 0 bases from J, the gap between germline ends came to 14 bases. The CDR3 sequence is 16 residues long. CDR3 protein: CATSHGGQRSGNTIYF. For the CDR3, the DNA is TGTGCCACCAGCCACGGCGGACAGCGCTCTGGAAACACCATATATTTT. Full variable domain (outside the CDR3, taken from reference TRBV15 and TRBJ1-3): DAMVIQNPRYQVTQFGKPVTLSCSQTLNHNVMYWYQQKSSQAPKLLFHYYDKDFNNEADTPDNFQSRRPNTSFCFLDIRSPGLGDTAMYLCATSHGGQRSGNTIYFGEGSWLTVV.

The CDR3 is CASSVLSLGYF. The CDR3 DNA is TGTGCCAGCAGTGTCCTCTCGTTGGGGTACTTC. The rearrangement links TRBV6-1 to TRBJ2-7; D remains unclear. V lost 4 bases and J 12 bases, leaving 13 bases between the germline ends. The length of the CDR3 is 11 residues. Germline V gene data show CDR1 as MNHNS and CDR2 as SASEGT.

The J gene is TRBJ2-7, the V gene TRBV15; D perhaps matches TRBD2 (6 bases). The germline gives CDR1 LNHNV, CDR2 YYDKDF (reference sequence). The CDR3 totals 14 residues. With 0 bases removed from V and 7 bases from J, the gap between germline ends came to 13 bases. CDR3 region: CATSRDAFRGEQYF. In DNA, the CDR3 is TGTGCCACCAGCAGAGATGCCTTCCGGGGGGAGCAGTACTTC.

A remark on this clone: The same CDR3 can be traced to other DNA sequences in this sample. The chain joins TRBV29-1 to TRBJ2-4; D possibly uses TRBD1 or TRBD2 (5 bases each). V lost 5 bases to trimming and J lost 0 bases, with 11 bases between them. There are 14 residues in the CDR3. The germline CDR1 and CDR2 sequences are SQVTM and ANQGSEA. The CDR3 loop reads CSVLTGLAKNIQYF. The DNA for the CDR3 is TGCAGCGTTCTTACAGGACTAGCCAAAAACATTCAGTACTTC.

The CDR3, as DNA: TGCGCCAGCAGCCCCTTTCCTTTCACAGATACGCAGTATTTT. Amino acids: CASSPFPFTDTQYF. This chain joins TRBV4-1 and TRBJ2-3; D gene ambiguous. This CDR3 spans 14 amino acids. Trimming shortened V by 4 bases and J by 2 bases, and 10 bases separated the two germline ends. In germline, CDR1 is MGHRA, CDR2 YSYEKL.

The chain is built from TRBV28 and TRBJ2-1; 7 bases are shared with TRBD1. The CDR3 is made up of 14 amino acids. The germline gives CDR1 MDHEN, CDR2 SYDVKM. Trimming at V came to 8 bases and at J to 3 bases, leaving 7 bases not matched to a gene. The CDR3 sequence: CASGVGTDYNEQFF. Written as DNA, the CDR3 is TGTGCCAGCGGGGTAGGGACAGACTACAATGAGCAGTTCTTC.

As regards this clone: The same CDR3 also results from other DNA sequences found in this sample. The CDR3 region is CASSRDSYEQYF. For the CDR3, the DNA is TGTGCCAGCAGCAGAGACAGCTACGAGCAGTACTTC. This chain links TRBV5-4 with TRBJ2-7; TRBD1 is a possible D gene (5 bases). Germline V lookup: CDR1 SGHNT, CDR2 YYREEE (reference sequence). V lost 4 bases and J 3 bases, leaving 8 bases between the germline ends. The CDR3 totals 12 residues.

This chain links TRBV5-1 with TRBJ2-3, with 11 bases aligning to TRBD2. Germline CDR1 and CDR2: SGHRS and YFSETQ. Trimming took 4 bases from V and 6 from J; bases not matched to a gene: 7. The CDR3 is made up of 15 amino acids. CDR3 nucleotide sequence: TGCGCCAGCAGCCCCGTAGCGGGAGGGGGTGATACGCAGTATTTT. Amino acid sequence: CASSPVAGGGDTQYF.

This chain connects TRBV25-1 to TRBJ1-2, with 7 bases lining up with TRBD1. The trim removed 5 bases at V and 5 bases at J, leaving 5 bases unmatched. The CDR3 is 13 amino acids. Germline V CDR1 and CDR2: MGHDK, SYGVNS. The CDR3: CASSFSTGYGYTF. CDR3 in DNA: TGTGCCAGCAGTTTCTCGACAGGGTATGGCTACACCTTC.

This chain joins TRBV5-4 and TRBJ1-2; tentative D call: TRBD1 (6 bases). The CDR3 extends over 15 amino acids. Trimming cost V 0 bases and J 1 base, with 10 bases left between them. From germline, CDR1 is SGHNT and CDR2 YYREEE (reference sequence). The DNA of the CDR3 is TGTGCCAGCAGCTTGGGGGTAGGGGGTAACTATGGCTACACCTTC. Translated, it gives CASSLGVGGNYGYTF.

J is TRBJ1-4 and V is TRBV5-1, with TRBD1 identical over 9 bases. Germline trimming cut 4 bases from V and 8 bases from J; bases unmatched to any gene: 9. The CDR3 consists of 15 residues. The germline gives CDR1 SGHRS, CDR2 YFSETQ. The CDR3 nucleotides read TGCGCCAGCAGCCCAACAGGGGGCGAGGAAGAAAAACTGTTTTTT. Amino acid sequence: CASSPTGGEEEKLFF.

The chain has TRBV5-1 and TRBJ2-1; D might be TRBD1 (6 bases). The germline V gene encodes CDR1 SGHRS and CDR2 YFSETQ. The CDR3 has 19 residues. V was pared by 0 bases and J by 0 bases, with 19 bases between. The CDR3 DNA reads TGCGCCAGCAGCTTGGCCCTTCCGGGACAAGTTATCTCCTACAATGAGCAGTTCTTC. Translating it yields CASSLALPGQVISYNEQFF.

The chain combines TRBV6-5 with TRBJ1-5; TRBD1 might be the D (5 bases). The CDR3 sequence is 14 residues long. Trimming removed 7 bases from V and 1 base from J, with 11 bases in between. CDR1 and CDR2 from the germline V gene are MNHEY and SVGAGI. CDR3 coding DNA: TGTGCCAGCACGGAGGGGAACAGCAATCAGCCCCAGCATTTT. Translation: CASTEGNSNQPQHF.

The V and J genes are TRBV14 and TRBJ2-3; no reliable D call. This CDR3 comprises 13 residues. V was trimmed by 4 bases and J by 4 bases, leaving 9 bases between them. Germline-derived CDR1 and CDR2 are SGHDN and FVKESK. CDR3: CASSPLSSDTQYF. CDR3 coding DNA: TGTGCCAGCAGCCCCCTCAGTTCAGATACGCAGTATTTT.

A word on this clone: One end of the junction is discordant with germline, which a read error may explain. The chain couples TRBV2 to TRBJ1-5; a weak D match, TRBD1 (6 bases). There are 13 residues in the CDR3. The germline CDR1 and CDR2 sequences are SNHLY and FYNNEI. Written as DNA, the CDR3 is TGTGCCAGCAGGGAAGGACAGAATCGTTACCAGCATTTT. Translated, it gives CASREGQNRYQHF.

This clone has a single count. The chain employs TRBV9 and TRBJ2-1; the D is unclear. V was cut by 7 bases and J by 0 bases, with 14 bases left in between. The CDR3 length is 15 residues. CDR1 SGDLS and CDR2 YYNGEE come from the germline V gene. The CDR3 sequence is CASSQRPSSYNEQFF. The CDR3 DNA reads as TGTGCCAGCTCACAGCGACCAAGCTCCTACAATGAGCAGTTCTTC. The full variable domain, completed using reference TRBV9 and TRBJ2-1, is DSGVTQTPKHLITATGQRVTLRCSPRSGDLSVYWYQQSLDQGLQFLIQYYNGEERAKGNILERFSAQQFPDLHSELNLSSLELGDSALYFCASSQRPSSYNEQFFGPGTRLTVL.

V usage is TRBV2 and J usage is TRBJ2-2, with 9 bases that match TRBD1. The germline gives CDR1 SNHLY, CDR2 FYNNEI. V trimming: 8 bases; J trimming: 5 bases; junction bases outside the gene matches: 15. This CDR3 has 17 amino acids. CDR3 coding DNA: TGTGCCAGCGCTCGGAACCCCGGGACAGGGTGGACCGGGGAGCTGTTTTTT. This sequence encodes CASARNPGTGWTGELFF.

The CDR3 sequence is CASSEGAGSETQYF. The DNA of the CDR3 is TGTGCCAGCAGTGAAGGTGCAGGGTCGGAGACCCAGTACTTC. The gene calls are TRBV2 and TRBJ2-5, with a tentative D call TRBD1 (5 bases). Germline lookup yields CDR1 SNHLY and CDR2 FYNNEI. V shed 1 base and J shed 5 bases, with 11 bases lying between them. This CDR3 comprises 14 residues.